Shown below are 8 T cell receptor beta chains from a single sample sequenced in a study of blood T cell repertoires in COVID-19. Measured with immunoSEQ multiplex PCR; TCRdb has only the in-frame clones, and not every one. The table includes fewer than 150,000 clones, around 80% detected once. Source material: peripheral blood. The receptors derive from an elderly woman in a cohort sampled during active or convalescent COVID-19.

The chain is built from TRBV6-2 or TRBV6-3 and TRBJ1-1, with D unclear. The CDR3 covers 15 residues. Per germline, CDR1 MNHEY and CDR2 SVGEGT. V lost 0 bases to trimming and J lost 1 base, with 9 bases between them. The CDR3: CASSYSPGTNTEAFF. In nucleotides, the CDR3 is TGTGCCAGCAGTTACTCGCCGGGTACGAACACTGAAGCTTTCTTT.

This rearrangement joins TRBV5-8 to TRBJ2-2, with 13 bases fitting TRBD2. The CDR3 has 15 amino acids. Germline CDR1 is SGHTS and CDR2 is YDEGEE. J lost 5 bases, V lost 6 bases, and 4 bases had no gene match. CDR3 nucleotides: TGTGCCAGCACCGGGGGACTAGCGGGAACCGGGGAGCTGTTTTTT. Amino acids: CASTGGLAGTGELFF.

This clone has only a few counts. This rearrangement joins TRBV6-5 to TRBJ2-3; the match to TRBD1 covers 9 bases. V shed 6 bases and J 6 bases; nucleotides not matched to a gene: 10. CDR3 size: 15 residues. Germline V gives CDR1 MNHEY, CDR2 SVGAGI. CDR3 sequence: CASRNRGLGLDTQYF. CDR3 coding DNA: TGTGCCAGCAGAAACAGGGGGCTGGGGCTGGATACGCAGTATTTT.

The CDR3: CASSRRRQGNEKLFF. The CDR3 bases are TGCGCCAGCAGCCGTCGGCGTCAGGGGAATGAAAAACTGTTTTTT. This rearrangement joins TRBV4-3 to TRBJ1-4; a weak D match, TRBD1 (6 bases). CDR3 length equals 15 residues. V dropped 4 bases and J dropped 5 bases, with 14 bases sitting between them. Germline-derived CDR1 and CDR2 are LGHNA and YSLEER.

The chain is built from TRBV15 and TRBJ2-6; 9 positions match TRBD1. Germline V gene sequence: CDR1 LNHNV, CDR2 YYDKDF (reference sequence). V lost 7 bases, J lost 2 bases, and 3 bases stayed unmatched. The CDR3 runs 15 residues. The CDR3 region is CATTRTGAGANVLTF. In DNA, the CDR3 is TGTGCCACCACGAGGACAGGGGCTGGGGCCAACGTCCTGACTTTC.

The rearrangement uses TRBV3-1 (or the pseudogene TRBV3-2) and TRBJ2-7, with TRBD1 matching 12 bases. CDR3 length equals 16 residues. The V segment lost 1 base and the J segment 9 bases; nucleotides outside the gene matches: 10. Germline V CDR1 and CDR2: LGHDT, YNNKEL (reference sequence). CDR3: CASSQGQPGQGAVQYV. CDR3 coding DNA: TGTGCCAGCAGCCAAGGACAACCGGGACAGGGGGCCGTGCAGTACGTC.

This sequence joins TRBV24-1 and TRBJ1-1, with D unclear. Germline values: CDR1 KGHDR, CDR2 SFDVKD. Between the trimmed V and J ends, which lost 3 bases and 7 bases, there was a span of 14 bases. The CDR3 loop spans 14 amino acids. CDR3 residues: CATSDREERIEAFF. For the CDR3, the DNA is TGTGCCACCAGTGATCGGGAAGAAAGAATTGAAGCTTTCTTT.

This chain joins TRBV5-1 and TRBJ1-1; D possibly corresponds to TRBD1 (5 bases). Germline-derived CDR1 and CDR2 are SGHRS and YFSETQ. With 1 base removed from V and 6 bases from J, the gap between germline ends came to 13 bases. The CDR3 loop spans 14 amino acids. CDR3 nucleotide sequence: TGCGCCAGCAGCTTGAGTGGGGGGAATGCTGAAGCTTTCTTT. Translating it yields CASSLSGGNAEAFF.